Here is one T cell receptor (beta chain) with its context. The CDR3 runs to 14 residues. Trimming at V came to 8 bases and at J to 0 bases, leaving 1 base not matched to a gene. The germline CDR1 and CDR2 sequences are ENHRY and SYGVKD. Generated by immunoSEQ multiplex PCR, the TCRdb table keeps only in-frame clones and is missing some. The sample holds roughly 45,000 clones, around 90% seen once. These data come from a study of control samples from healthy donors and cancer patients. The clonotype comes from a man aged 25-45 years with colorectal cancer. The sample consisted of PBMCs. V usage is TRBV10-3 and J usage is TRBJ2-2, with 9 bases identical to TRBD1. In DNA, the CDR3 is TGTGCCATCGGGACAGGGCCGAACACCGGGGAGCTGTTTTTT. Translating gives CAIGTGPNTGELFF.